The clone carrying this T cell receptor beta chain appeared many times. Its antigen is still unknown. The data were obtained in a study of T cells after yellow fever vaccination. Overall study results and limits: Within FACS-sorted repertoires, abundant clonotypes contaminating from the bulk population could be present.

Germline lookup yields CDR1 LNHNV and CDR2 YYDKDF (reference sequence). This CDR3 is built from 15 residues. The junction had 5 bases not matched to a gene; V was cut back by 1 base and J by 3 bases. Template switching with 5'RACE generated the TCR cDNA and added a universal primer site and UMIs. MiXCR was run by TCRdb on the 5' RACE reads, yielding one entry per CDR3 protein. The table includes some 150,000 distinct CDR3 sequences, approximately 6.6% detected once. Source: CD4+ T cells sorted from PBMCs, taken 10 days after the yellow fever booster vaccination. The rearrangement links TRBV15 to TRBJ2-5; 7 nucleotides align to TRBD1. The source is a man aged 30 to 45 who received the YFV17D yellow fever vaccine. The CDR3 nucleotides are TGTGCCACCAGCAGAGGAGACGGGACAGAAGAGACCCAGTACTTC. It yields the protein CATSRGDGTEETQYF.